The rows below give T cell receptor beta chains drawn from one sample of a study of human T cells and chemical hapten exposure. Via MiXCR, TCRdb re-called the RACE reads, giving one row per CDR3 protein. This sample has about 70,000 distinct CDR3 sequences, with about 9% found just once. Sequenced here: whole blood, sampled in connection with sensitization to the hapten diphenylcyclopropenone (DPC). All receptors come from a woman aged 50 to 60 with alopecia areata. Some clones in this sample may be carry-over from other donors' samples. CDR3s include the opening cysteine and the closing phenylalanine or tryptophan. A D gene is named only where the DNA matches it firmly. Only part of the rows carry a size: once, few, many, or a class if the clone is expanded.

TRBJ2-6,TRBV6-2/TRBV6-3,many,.,CASTRDSFSGANVLTF,TGTGCCAGCACCAGAGATAGTTTCTCTGGGGCCAACGTCCTGACTTTC
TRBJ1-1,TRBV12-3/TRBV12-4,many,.,CASSQGPLGTFF,TGTGCCAGCAGTCAGGGACCATTGGGGACTTTCTTT
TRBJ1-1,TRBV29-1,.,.,CSAGGPMNTEAFF,TGCAGCGCTGGGGGACCCATGAACACTGAAGCTTTCTTT
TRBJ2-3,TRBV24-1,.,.,CATSDPRYLSTDTQYF,TGTGCCACCAGTGATCCTCGGTACCTTAGCACAGATACGCAGTATTTT
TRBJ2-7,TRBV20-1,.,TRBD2,CSASYGGDSYEQYF,TGCAGTGCTAGTTACGGGGGGGATTCCTACGAGCAGTACTTC
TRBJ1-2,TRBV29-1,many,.,CSVDTRNYGYTF,TGCAGCGTCGACACAAGAAACTATGGCTACACCTTC
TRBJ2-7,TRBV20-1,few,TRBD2,CSAVPASGGTYEQYF,TGCAGTGCTGTCCCTGCTAGCGGGGGGACCTACGAGCAGTACTTC
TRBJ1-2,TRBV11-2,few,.,CASSLSGDGYTF,TGTGCCAGCAGCTTATCAGGGGATGGCTACACCTTC
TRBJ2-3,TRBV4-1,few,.,CASSQDRWFPDTQYF,TGCGCCAGCAGCCAAGATCGTTGGTTCCCAGATACGCAGTATTTT
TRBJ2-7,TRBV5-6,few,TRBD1,CASSLHRGSYEQYF,TGTGCCAGCAGCTTGCACAGGGGCTCCTACGAGCAGTACTTC
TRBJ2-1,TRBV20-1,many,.,CSAHRRVDEQFF,TGCAGTGCCCATCGCAGGGTAGATGAGCAGTTCTTC
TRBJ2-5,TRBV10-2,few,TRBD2,CASSRTSSSQETQYF,TGCGCCAGCAGCAGGACTAGCTCTAGCCAAGAGACCCAGTACTTC
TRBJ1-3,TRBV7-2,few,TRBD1,CASSLRQGEGGNTIYF,TGTGCCAGCAGCTTACGACAGGGGGAAGGTGGAAACACCATATATTTT
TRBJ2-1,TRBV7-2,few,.,CASSLGTSSYNEQFF,TGTGCCAGCAGCTTGGGCACCAGCTCCTACAATGAGCAGTTCTTC
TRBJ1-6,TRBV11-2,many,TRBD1,CASSRTGKVSPLHF,TGTGCCAGCAGTCGGACAGGGAAAGTTTCACCCCTCCACTTT
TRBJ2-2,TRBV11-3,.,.,CASSLTPGSAGELFF,TGTGCCAGCAGCTTAACCCCAGGGAGCGCCGGGGAGCTGTTTTTT
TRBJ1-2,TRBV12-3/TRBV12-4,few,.,CASSLSGDTKYGYTF,TGTGCCAGCAGTTTATCTGGGGACACAAAATATGGCTACACCTTC
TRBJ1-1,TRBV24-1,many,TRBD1,CATSLRQGSPNTEAFF,TGTGCCACCAGTTTGAGACAGGGGTCCCCGAACACTGAAGCTTTCTTT
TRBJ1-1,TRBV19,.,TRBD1,CASTRTGLNTEAFF,TGTGCCAGTACCCGGACAGGGCTGAACACTGAAGCTTTCTTT
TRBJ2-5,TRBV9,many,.,CASSVRRDQETQYF,TGTGCCAGCAGCGTACGCAGAGACCAAGAGACCCAGTACTTC
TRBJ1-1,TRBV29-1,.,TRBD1,CSVEDRGLKNTEAFF,TGCAGCGTCGAGGACAGGGGGCTTAAGAACACTGAAGCTTTCTTT
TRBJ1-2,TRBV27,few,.,CASSSGRVEGYTF,TGTGCCAGCAGTTCTGGAAGGGTGGAAGGCTACACCTTC
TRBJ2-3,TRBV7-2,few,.,CASSLRFADTQYF,TGTGCCAGCAGCTTAAGGTTCGCAGATACGCAGTATTTT
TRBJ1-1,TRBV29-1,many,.,CSVMRLLNTEAFF,TGCAGCGTTATGAGATTGTTGAACACTGAAGCTTTCTTT
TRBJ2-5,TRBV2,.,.,CASSVRGRGVETQYF,TGTGCCAGCAGTGTGAGAGGGAGAGGAGTAGAGACCCAGTACTTC
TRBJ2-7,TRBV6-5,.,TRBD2,CASSYSTSGNGEQYF,TGTGCCAGCAGTTACTCAACTAGCGGGAACGGCGAGCAGTACTTC
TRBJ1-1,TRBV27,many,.,CASSLRQMNTEAFF,TGTGCCAGCAGTTTAAGACAGATGAACACTGAAGCTTTCTTT
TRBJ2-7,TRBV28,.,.,CASSPTERHSYEQYF,TGTGCCAGCAGTCCGACCGAGCGCCACTCCTACGAGCAGTACTTC
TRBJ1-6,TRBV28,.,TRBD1,CASRTGQGISPLHF,TGTGCCAGCAGGACGGGACAGGGGATTTCACCCCTCCACTTT
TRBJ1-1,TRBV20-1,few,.,CSAREIPMNTEAFF,TGCAGTGCTAGAGAGATTCCCATGAACACTGAAGCTTTCTTT
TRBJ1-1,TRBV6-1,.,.,CASSEWVRANTEAFF,TGTGCCAGCAGTGAATGGGTCAGGGCGAACACTGAAGCTTTCTTT
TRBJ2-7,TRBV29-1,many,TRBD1,CSATPGQGPEQYF,TGCAGCGCGACTCCGGGACAGGGCCCCGAGCAGTACTTC
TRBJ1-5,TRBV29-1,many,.,CSVGGGSNQPQHF,TGCAGCGTTGGGGGGGGTAGCAATCAGCCCCAGCATTTT
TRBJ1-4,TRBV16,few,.,CASTPGPAASTNEKLFF,TGTGCCAGCACTCCGGGGCCGGCAGCCTCAACTAATGAAAAACTGTTTTTT
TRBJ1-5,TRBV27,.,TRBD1,CASRTGASSNQPQHF,TGTGCCAGCCGAACAGGGGCCTCTAGCAATCAGCCCCAGCATTTT
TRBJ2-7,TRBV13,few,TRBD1,CASSDRAYEQYF,TGTGCCAGCAGCGACAGGGCCTACGAGCAGTACTTC
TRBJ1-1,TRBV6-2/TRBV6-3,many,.,CASGLSEAFF,TGTGCCAGCGGACTTTCTGAAGCTTTCTTT
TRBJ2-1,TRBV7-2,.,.,CASSSHSNEQFF,TGTGCCAGCAGCTCGCATAGTAATGAGCAGTTCTTC
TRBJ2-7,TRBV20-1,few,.,CSARGLGETFNEQYF,TGCAGTGCTCGTGGACTGGGAGAAACTTTCAACGAGCAGTACTTC
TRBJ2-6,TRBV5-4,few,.,CASSLDLTGANVLTF,TGTGCCAGCAGCTTGGATCTGACAGGGGCCAACGTCCTGACTTTC
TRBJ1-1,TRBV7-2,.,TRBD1,CASRAGTGGGRTEAFF,TGTGCCAGCAGAGCCGGGACAGGGGGCGGGAGGACTGAAGCTTTCTTT
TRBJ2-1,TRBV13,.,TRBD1,CASRPIIRDSSYNEQFF,TGTGCCAGCAGACCTATCATACGGGACAGCTCCTACAATGAGCAGTTCTTC
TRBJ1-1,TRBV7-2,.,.,CASSSHRVNTEAFF,TGTGCCAGCAGCTCACACAGGGTGAACACTGAAGCTTTCTTT
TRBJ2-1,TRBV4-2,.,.,CASSQDSSSFNEQFF,TGTGCCAGCAGCCAAGATTCGAGCAGCTTTAATGAGCAGTTCTTC
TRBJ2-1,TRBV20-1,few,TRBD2,CSANPGLDQPEQFF,TGCAGTGCTAACCCGGGACTAGACCAACCGGAGCAGTTCTTC
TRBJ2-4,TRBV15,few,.,CATSRVLDQDIQYF,TGTGCCACCAGCAGAGTACTCGACCAGGACATTCAGTACTTC
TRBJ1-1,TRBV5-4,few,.,CASSLVGLGTEAFF,TGTGCCAGCAGCTTGGTGGGTTTGGGCACTGAAGCTTTCTTT
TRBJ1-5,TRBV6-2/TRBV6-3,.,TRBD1,CASRTTGMGQPQHF,TGTGCCAGCAGAACGACAGGGATGGGTCAGCCCCAGCATTTT